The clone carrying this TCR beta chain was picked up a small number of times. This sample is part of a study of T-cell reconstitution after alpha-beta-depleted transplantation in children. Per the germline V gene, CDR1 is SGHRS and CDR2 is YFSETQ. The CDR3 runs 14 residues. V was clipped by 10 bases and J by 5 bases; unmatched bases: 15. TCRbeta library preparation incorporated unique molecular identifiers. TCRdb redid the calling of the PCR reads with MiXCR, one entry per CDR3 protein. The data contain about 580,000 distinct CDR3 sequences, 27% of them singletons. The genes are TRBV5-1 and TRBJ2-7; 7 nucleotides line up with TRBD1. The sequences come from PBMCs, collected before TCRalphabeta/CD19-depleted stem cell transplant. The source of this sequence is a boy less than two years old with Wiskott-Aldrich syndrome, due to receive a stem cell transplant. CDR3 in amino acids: CAGSLGGFADEQYF. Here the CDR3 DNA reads TGCGCCGGCTCCCTAGGGGGCTTTGCGGACGAGCAGTACTTC.